Described below is a single T cell receptor beta chain sequence and its context. Noted treatment: preoperative locoregional IRX-2 cytokine immunotherapy. Preoperative locoregional IRX-2 cytokine immunotherapy was tested in the phase Ib source study. Produced via immunoSEQ multiplex PCR; TCRdb's table is partial and in-frame only. The sample lists 25,000 to 30,000 clones; 70% to 85% were seen once. This sample is part of a study of preoperative IRX-2 immunotherapy in early breast cancer. Germline-derived CDR1 and CDR2 are SGHRS and YFSETQ. This CDR3 has 15 amino acids. The V segment lost 2 bases and the J segment 3 bases; nucleotides outside the gene matches: 5.

This chain links TRBV5-1 with TRBJ2-3; 8 positions agree with TRBD2. This sample was taken from a patient treated with IRX-2 immunotherapy. The source is a human donor with breast cancer. The CDR3 DNA reads TGCGCCAGCAGCTTTAGCGGGATCGCTACAGATACGCAGTATTTT. Encoded protein: CASSFSGIATDTQYF.